This entry features one T cell receptor (beta chain) sequence. What it recognizes is unknown. RNA, at about 0.45 to 1 ug, was reverse transcribed with random hexamers. The immunoSEQ assay covered 54 Vbeta and 13 Jbeta segments for CDR3. TCRdb redid the calling of the immunoSEQ multiplex PCR reads with MiXCR, one entry per CDR3 protein. The sample yields hundreds of thousands of distinct CDR3 sequences, approximately 85% seen once. The sample originates from a study of CD8 T cells in Susac syndrome. Notes on the study in general: Only a relatively small number of individuals were included in the TCR sequencing and HLA analysis.

The CDR3 contains 13 residues. Trimming left V 3 bases short and J 0 bases short, with 6 bases between. Looked up from germline, CDR1 is ENHRY and CDR2 is SYGVKD. FACS was used to enrich TEMRA cells, whereas the CD8+ and CD4+ T cells were obtained by negative isolation. The genes are TRBV10-3 and TRBJ2-7; D unclear. Sequences were obtained from CD8+ T cells from PBMCs. The sequence was collected from a human donor with multiple sclerosis. Here the CDR3 DNA reads TGTGCCATCAGTGATGGAAGCTCCTACGAGCAGTACTTC. This encodes CAISDGSSYEQYF.